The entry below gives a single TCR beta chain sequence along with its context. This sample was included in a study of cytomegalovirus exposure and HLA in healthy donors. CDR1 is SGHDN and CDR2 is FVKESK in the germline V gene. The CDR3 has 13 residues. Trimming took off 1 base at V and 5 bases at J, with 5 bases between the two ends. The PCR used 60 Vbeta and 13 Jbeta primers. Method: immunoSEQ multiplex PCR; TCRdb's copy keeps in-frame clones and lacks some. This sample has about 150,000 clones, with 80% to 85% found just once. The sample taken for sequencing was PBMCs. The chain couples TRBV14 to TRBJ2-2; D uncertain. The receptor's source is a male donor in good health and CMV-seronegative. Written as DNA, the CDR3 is TGTGCCAGCAGCCAAGTGAGAACCGGGGAGCTGTTTTTT. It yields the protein CASSQVRTGELFF. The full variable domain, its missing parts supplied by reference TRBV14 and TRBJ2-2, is EAGVTQFPSHSVIEKGQTVTLRCDPISGHDNLYWYRRVMGKEIKFLLHFVKESKQDESGMPNNRFLAERTGGTYSTLKVQPAELEDSGVYFCASSQVRTGELFFGEGSRLTVL.